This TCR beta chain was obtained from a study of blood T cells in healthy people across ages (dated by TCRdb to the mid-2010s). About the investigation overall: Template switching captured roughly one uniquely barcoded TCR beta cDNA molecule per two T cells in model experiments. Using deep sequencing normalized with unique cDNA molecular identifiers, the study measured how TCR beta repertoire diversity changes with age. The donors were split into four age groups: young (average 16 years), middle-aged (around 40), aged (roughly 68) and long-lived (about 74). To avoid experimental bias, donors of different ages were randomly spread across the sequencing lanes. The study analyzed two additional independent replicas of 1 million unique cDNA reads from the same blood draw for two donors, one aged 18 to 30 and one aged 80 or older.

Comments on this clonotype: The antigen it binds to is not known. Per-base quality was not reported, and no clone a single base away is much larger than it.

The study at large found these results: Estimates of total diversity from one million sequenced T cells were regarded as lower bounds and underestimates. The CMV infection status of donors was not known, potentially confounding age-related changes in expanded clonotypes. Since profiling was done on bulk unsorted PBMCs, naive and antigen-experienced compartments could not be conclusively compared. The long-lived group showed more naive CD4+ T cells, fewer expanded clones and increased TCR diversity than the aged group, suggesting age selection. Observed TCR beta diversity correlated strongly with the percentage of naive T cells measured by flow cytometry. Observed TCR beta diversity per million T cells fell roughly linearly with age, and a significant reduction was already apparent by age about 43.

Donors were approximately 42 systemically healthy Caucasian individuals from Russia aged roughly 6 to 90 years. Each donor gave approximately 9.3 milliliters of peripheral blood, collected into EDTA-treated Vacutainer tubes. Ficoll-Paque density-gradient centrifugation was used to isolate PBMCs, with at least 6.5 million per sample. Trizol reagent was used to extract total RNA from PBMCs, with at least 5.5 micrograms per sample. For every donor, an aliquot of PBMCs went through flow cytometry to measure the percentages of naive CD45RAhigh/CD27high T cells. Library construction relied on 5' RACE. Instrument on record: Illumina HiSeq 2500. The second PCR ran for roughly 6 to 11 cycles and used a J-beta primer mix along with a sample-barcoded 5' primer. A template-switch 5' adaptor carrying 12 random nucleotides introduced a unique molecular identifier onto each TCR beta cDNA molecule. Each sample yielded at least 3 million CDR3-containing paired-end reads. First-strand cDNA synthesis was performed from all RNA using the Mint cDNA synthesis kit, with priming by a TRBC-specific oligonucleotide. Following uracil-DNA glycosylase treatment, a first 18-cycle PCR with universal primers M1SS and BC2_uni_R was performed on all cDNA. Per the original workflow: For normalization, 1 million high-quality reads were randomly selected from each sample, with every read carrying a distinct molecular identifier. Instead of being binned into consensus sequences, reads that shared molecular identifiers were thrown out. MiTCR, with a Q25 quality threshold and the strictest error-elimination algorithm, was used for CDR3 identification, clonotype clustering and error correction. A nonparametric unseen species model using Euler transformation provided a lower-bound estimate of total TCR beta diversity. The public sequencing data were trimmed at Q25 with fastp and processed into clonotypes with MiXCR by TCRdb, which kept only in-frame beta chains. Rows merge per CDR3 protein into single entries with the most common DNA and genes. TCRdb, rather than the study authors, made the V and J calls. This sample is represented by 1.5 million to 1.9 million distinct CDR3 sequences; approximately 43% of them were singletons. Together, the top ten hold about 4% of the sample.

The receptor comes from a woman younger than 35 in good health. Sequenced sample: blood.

The DNA sequence reads TGTGCCAGCAGTTTATGGGGTTTTAGGGGCGATACGTATTACAATGAGCAGTTCTTC. Its protein reads: CASSLWGFRGDTYYNEQFF. The chain is assembled from TRBV28 and TRBJ2-1, with a weak D call of TRBD1 (5 bases match). Including the terminal cysteine and phenylalanine, the CDR3 comprises 19 residues. The DNA shown is the 57-base CDR3, in frame from base 1. The trim is 0 bases for V and 4 bases for J, with a gap of 22 bases between the germline ends. The germline V gene gives CDR1 as MDHEN and CDR2 as SYDVKM. Supplemented by the reference TRBV28 and TRBJ2-1 proteins around the CDR3, the complete variable domain is DVKVTQSSRYLVKRTGEKVFLECVQDMDHENMFWYRQDPGLGLRLIYFSYDVKMKEKGDIPEGYSVSREKKERFSLILESASTNQTSMYLCASSLWGFRGDTYYNEQFFGPGTRLTVL.